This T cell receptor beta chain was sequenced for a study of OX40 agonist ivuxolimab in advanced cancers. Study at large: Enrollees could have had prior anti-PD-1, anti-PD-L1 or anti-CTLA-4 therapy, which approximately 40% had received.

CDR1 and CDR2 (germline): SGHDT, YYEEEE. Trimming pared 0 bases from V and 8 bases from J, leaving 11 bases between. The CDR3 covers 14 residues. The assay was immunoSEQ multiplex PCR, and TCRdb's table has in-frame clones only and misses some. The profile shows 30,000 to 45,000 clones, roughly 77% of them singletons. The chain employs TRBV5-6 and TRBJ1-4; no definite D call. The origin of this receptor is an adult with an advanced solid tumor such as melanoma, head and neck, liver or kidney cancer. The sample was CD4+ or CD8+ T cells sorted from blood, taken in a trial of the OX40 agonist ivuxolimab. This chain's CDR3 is CASSLGGDSEKLFF. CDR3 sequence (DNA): TGTGCCAGCAGCTTGGGCGGGGATTCAGAAAAACTGTTTTTT. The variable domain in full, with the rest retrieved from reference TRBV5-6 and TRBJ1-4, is DAGVTQSPTHLIKTRGQQVTLRCSPKSGHDTVSWYQQALGQGPQFIFQYYEEEERQRGNFPDRFSGHQFPNYSSELNVNALLLGDSALYLCASSLGGDSEKLFFGSGTQLSVL.